Presented here are 25 T cell receptor beta chains from one specimen sequenced in a study of monozygotic twins with inflammatory bowel disease. After re-calling the 5' RACE reads, TCRdb lists one entry per CDR3 protein, DNA absent. This table holds over 200,000 distinct CDR3 sequences. The sample consisted of blood. The receptors were sampled from a human donor with ulcerative colitis or Crohn's disease, or a healthy co-twin of an affected twin (not recorded which).

The rearrangement joins TRBV7-2 to TRBJ1-1; TCRdb's D call of TRBD1 is untestable without DNA. CDR3 length equals 15 residues. The germline V gene has CDR1 SGHTA and CDR2 FQGNSA. CDR3 residues: CASSVTGTGGTEAFF.

The chain combines TRBV5-5 with TRBJ1-3; TCRdb's D call of TRBD1 is untestable without DNA. CDR1 is SGHKS and CDR2 is YYEKEE in the germline V gene (reference sequence). This CDR3 has 16 residues. The CDR3: CASSDRTGQTGNTIYF.

This sequence joins TRBV6-1 and TRBJ1-2; TCRdb outputs TRBD1, but without DNA this stays unchecked. This CDR3 spans 15 amino acids. Per the germline V gene, CDR1 is MNHNS and CDR2 is SASEGT. CDR3: CASSELGTDFYGYTF.

V is TRBV18 and J is TRBJ1-1. Germline V lookup: CDR1 KGHSH, CDR2 LQKENI. The CDR3 contains 16 residues. The CDR3 sequence: CASSPGGGLGNTEAFF. The variable domain in full, with the rest retrieved from reference TRBV18 and TRBJ1-1, is NAGVMQNPRHLVRRRGQEARLRCSPMKGHSHVYWYRQLPEEGLKFMVYLQKENIIDESGMPKERFSAEFPKEGPSILRIQQVVRGDSAAYFCASSPGGGLGNTEAFFGQGTRLTVV.

The V gene is TRBV20-1, the J gene TRBJ1-2. Germline V CDR1 and CDR2: DFQATT, SNEGSKA (reference sequence). The CDR3 runs to 12 residues. CDR3 region: CSAPLGDYGYTF.

The chain carries TRBV4-2 and TRBJ1-2; as DNA is missing, the TRBD1 call by TCRdb cannot be tested. Per germline, CDR1 LGHNA and CDR2 YNFKEQ. The CDR3 loop spans 15 amino acids. CDR3: CASSQGQNLNYGYTF.

The V call is TRBV5-6, the J call TRBJ2-1; TCRdb proposes TRBD2, but this gene call is untestable without DNA. Per germline, CDR1 SGHDT and CDR2 YYEEEE. CDR3 length: 15 residues. This chain's CDR3 is CASSFTSGNYNEQFF.

The chain uses TRBV9 and TRBJ2-2; with no DNA, the TCRdb D assignment of TRBD1 cannot be verified. CDR1 SGDLS and CDR2 YYNGEE come from the germline V gene. The CDR3 length is 15 residues. CDR3 sequence: CASSPRDRVWGKLFF.

CDR3 loop: CASSLDGRTFFEQYF. The chain has TRBV5-5 and TRBJ2-7. Germline V gene sequence: CDR1 SGHKS, CDR2 YYEKEE (reference sequence). This CDR3 spans 15 amino acids.

The chain recombines TRBV18 with TRBJ2-1; TCRdb lists TRBD2, though no DNA is available to test this call. This CDR3 contains 16 residues. Germline V gene data show CDR1 as KGHSH and CDR2 as LQKENI. CDR3 sequence reads: CASSPGWTSGINEQFF.

The rearrangement links TRBV29-1 to TRBJ2-5; TCRdb's assignment of TRBD1 cannot be checked, as there is no DNA. There are 13 residues in the CDR3. Germline V gene sequence: CDR1 SQVTM, CDR2 ANQGSEA. CDR3 amino acids: CSVLGQGLETQYF.

The chain joins TRBV27 to TRBJ2-2; TCRdb gives TRBD1 as the D gene, but with no DNA this cannot be confirmed. CDR3 length: 16 residues. Germline assignment: CDR1 MNHEY and CDR2 SMNVEV (reference sequence). The CDR3 loop is CASSDQGSLATGELFF.

The gene calls are TRBV10-3 and TRBJ2-1; TCRdb calls TRBD1, which cannot be checked without DNA. CDR3 length: 14 amino acids. Germline values: CDR1 ENHRY, CDR2 SYGVKD. The CDR3 sequence: CAIMGGSSYNEQFF.

The rearrangement links TRBV3-1 to TRBJ2-3; absent DNA, TCRdb's TRBD1 call cannot be checked. Looked up from germline, CDR1 is LGHDT and CDR2 is YNNKEL (reference sequence). The CDR3 has 15 residues. CDR3 residues: CASSSRGTSTDTQYF.

The rearrangement links TRBV7-2 to TRBJ2-3; TCRdb gives TRBD2 as the D gene, but with no DNA this cannot be confirmed. Germline values: CDR1 SGHTA, CDR2 FQGNSA. CDR3 length: 16 amino acids. CDR3 sequence reads: CASSRLAGGSVDTQYF.

This rearrangement joins TRBV7-9 to TRBJ1-2. The CDR3 is 15 residues long. From germline, CDR1 is SEHNR and CDR2 FQNEAQ (reference sequence). CDR3 amino acids: CASRYGEDLNYGYTF.

The chain links TRBV4-1 to TRBJ1-1; TCRdb designates TRBD1, a call that cannot be tested without DNA. Germline assignment: CDR1 MGHRA and CDR2 YSYEKL. The CDR3 runs 15 residues. CDR3 in amino acids: CASSQLGAMNTEAFF.

The rearrangement links TRBV5-1 to TRBJ2-2. The germline gives CDR1 SGHRS, CDR2 YFSETQ. The CDR3 totals 16 residues. CDR3 sequence: CASRATLTTNTGELFF.

This chain joins TRBV20-1 and TRBJ2-1. This CDR3 is 12 amino acids long. Looked up from germline, CDR1 is DFQATT and CDR2 is SNEGSKA (reference sequence). The CDR3 loop reads CSAKRWENEQFF.

The rearrangement joins TRBV14 to TRBJ2-3; TCRdb's D call, TRBD1, is unchecked because there is no DNA. The CDR3 runs to 15 residues. Germline CDR1 SGHDN, CDR2 FVKESK. The CDR3 region is CASSPRQGRTDTQYF. The full variable domain, rest sourced from reference TRBV14 and TRBJ2-3, is EAGVTQFPSHSVIEKGQTVTLRCDPISGHDNLYWYRRVMGKEIKFLLHFVKESKQDESGMPNNRFLAERTGGTYSTLKVQPAELEDSGVYFCASSPRQGRTDTQYFGPGTRLTVL.

The CDR3 loop reads CASSLVFGTLTDTQYF. The chain has TRBV12-3 or TRBV12-4 and TRBJ2-3. This CDR3 has 16 residues.

The chain uses TRBV29-1 and TRBJ2-3; TCRdb calls TRBD1, which cannot be checked without DNA. This CDR3 is built from 14 residues. The germline V gene has CDR1 SQVTM and CDR2 ANQGSEA. The CDR3 here is CSVEIAGATDTQYF.

The genes are TRBV4-3 and TRBJ1-2; lacking DNA, the TRBD1 call made by TCRdb goes unchecked. The CDR3 contains 15 residues. CDR1 and CDR2 (germline): LGHNA, YSLEER. CDR3 amino acids: CASSRGTGLGDGYTF.

This chain connects TRBV5-1 to TRBJ1-6; TCRdb outputs TRBD1, but without DNA this stays unchecked. Per the germline V gene, CDR1 is SGHRS and CDR2 is YFSETQ. CDR3 size: 16 residues. CDR3 loop: CASSLEGFTYNSPLHF.

V and J are TRBV7-9 and TRBJ2-4; TCRdb's D gene call, TRBD1, goes unchecked for lack of DNA. CDR3 length: 14 residues. Looked up from germline, CDR1 is SEHNR and CDR2 is FQNEAQ (reference sequence). The CDR3 spells CASSSGLAKNIQYF. Together with reference TRBV7-9 and TRBJ2-4, the CDR3 gives the full variable domain: DTGVSQNPRHKITKRGQNVTFRCDPISEHNRLYWYRQTLGQGPEFLTYFQNEAQLEKSRLLSDRFSAERPKGSFSTLEIQRTEQGDSAMYLCASSSGLAKNIQYFGAGTRLSVL.